The present T cell receptor (beta chain) was sequenced within a study of shared T cell receptors in the human thymus. This clone was counted a single time. Some clones are missing from TCRdb's copy, which holds only in-frame ones; the method was immunoSEQ multiplex PCR. Among about 660,000 clones listed, 88% were seen once. This sample also belongs to another study, concerning human thymus T cells. From that paper: Resections from corrective heart surgery supplied the thymus tissue. Apparent skewing of V and J gene usage characterized both thymic and blood repertoires.

Source material: thymocytes. The clonotype was recovered from a boy younger than two with a congenital heart defect.

CDR3 sequence reads: CASSLYQTGRAYEQYF. Written as DNA, the CDR3 is TGCGCCAGCAGCCTTTACCAGACAGGCAGGGCCTACGAGCAGTACTTC. The V gene is TRBV4-3, the J gene TRBJ2-7, with D possibly matching TRBD1 (6 bases). Germline-derived CDR1 and CDR2 are LGHNA and YSLEER. The ends were cut back, 4 bases at V and 2 bases at J, with 18 bases in the middle. There are 16 residues in the CDR3.